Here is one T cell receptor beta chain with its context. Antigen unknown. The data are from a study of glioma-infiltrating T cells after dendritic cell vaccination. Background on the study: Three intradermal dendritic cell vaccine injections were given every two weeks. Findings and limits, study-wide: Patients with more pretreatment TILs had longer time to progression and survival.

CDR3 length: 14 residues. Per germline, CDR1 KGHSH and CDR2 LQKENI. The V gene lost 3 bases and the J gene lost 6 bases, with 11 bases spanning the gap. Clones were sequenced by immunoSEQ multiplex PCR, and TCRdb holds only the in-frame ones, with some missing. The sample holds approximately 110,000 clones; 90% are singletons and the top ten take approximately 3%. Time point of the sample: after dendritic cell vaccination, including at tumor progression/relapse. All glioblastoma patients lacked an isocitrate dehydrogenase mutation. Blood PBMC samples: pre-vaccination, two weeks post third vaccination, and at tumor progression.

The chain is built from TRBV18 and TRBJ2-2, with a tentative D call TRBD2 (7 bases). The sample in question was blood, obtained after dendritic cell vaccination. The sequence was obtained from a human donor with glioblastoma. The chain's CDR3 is CASSPVGGPGELFF. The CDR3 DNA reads TGTGCCAGCTCACCGGTCGGGGGGCCCGGGGAGCTGTTTTTT.